This record covers a single TCR beta chain. The antigen is undetermined. The sample originates from a study of T cells in Graves' hyperthyroidism and ophthalmopathy. Study summary: Any treatment followed the collection of peripheral blood at initial diagnosis. General study points: By a 13 V-J model, ophthalmopathy was set apart from stable hyperthyroidism. Blood also contained most expanded thyroid clonotypes above 0.001.

CDR1 and CDR2 from the germline V gene are MNHNS and SASEGT. V lost 10 bases to trimming and J lost 2 bases; unmatched junction nucleotides: 8. CDR3 length: 13 amino acids. Using RNA transcripts as the source, TCR beta CDR3 regions were amplified. The HTBI primer set was used in a first-round RT-PCR of the TCR CDR3. TCRdb re-called the multiplex PCR reads with MiXCR, one entry per CDR3 protein. The sample contains about 720,000 distinct CDR3 sequences, around 17% of which appear only once. This chain uses TRBV6-1 with TRBJ2-7; 7 bases agree with TRBD2. Sequenced material: blood. The source is a man aged 18 to 29 with Graves' hyperthyroidism. The CDR3 spells CATTSETTYEQYF. As DNA, the CDR3 is TGTGCCACCACTAGCGAAACGACCTACGAGCAGTACTTC.